This T cell receptor beta chain was sequenced during a study of T cells in Graves' hyperthyroidism and ophthalmopathy. Study in general: It was at initial diagnosis, before any treatment, that peripheral blood was collected.

RNA transcripts yielded amplified TCR beta CDR3 regions. Researchers ran a first-round RT-PCR on the TCR CDR3 using the HTBI primer set. A single record per CDR3 protein comes from TCRdb applying MiXCR to the multiplex PCR reads. The sample gives 650,000 to 700,000 distinct CDR3 sequences, around 15% of which show up once; around 16% is in the top ten. If no ophthalmopathy progression occurred within 18 months, Graves' hyperthyroidism was stable. The PBMCs studied were ones that came from approximately 9.9 ml fresh peripheral blood. The CDR3 extends over 15 amino acids. CDR1 is MDHEN, CDR2 SYDVKM, per germline. V gave up 4 bases and J gave up 1 base, with 12 bases separating them. This clonotype was detected ten times or more.

Sequenced input: blood. The receptor comes from a man aged 50 or older with Graves' hyperthyroidism. J is TRBJ2-3 and V is TRBV28, with unresolved D. The CDR3, as DNA: TGTGCCAGCAGTTCCCCCGGACCCGGCACAGATACGCAGTATTTT. The encoded protein is CASSSPGPGTDTQYF.